The text below deals with one T cell receptor (beta chain). Its antigen is not known. Since all of the isolated RNA was reverse transcribed, expressed TCRB transcripts were what got sequenced. Method: immunoSEQ multiplex PCR; TCRdb's copy keeps in-frame clones and lacks some. The data contain about 360,000 clones, approximately 12% of them singletons. The sample is drawn from a study of beta chain features in type 1 diabetes. Study findings and constraints: The naive, central memory and Treg TCRB repertoires looked more alike in patients than they did in healthy donors. Patients with type 1 diabetes carried fewer insertions and had more deletions at their VDJ junctions.

The origin of this receptor is a young man in good health. The specimen sequenced was naive CD4+ T cells from blood.

CDR3 DNA: TGTGCCAGCTCACCACCGGGAGGGTTCTCTGGAAACACCATATATTTT. Translated: CASSPPGGFSGNTIYF. The rearrangement uses TRBV18 and TRBJ1-3; D is uncertain. The V end lost 0 bases, the J end lost 0 bases, and 9 bases lay between the germline ends. Germline assignment: CDR1 KGHSH and CDR2 LQKENI. The length of the CDR3 is 16 residues.